This T cell receptor (beta chain) is drawn from a study of persistence of HIV-infected CD4 T cells. Study-level results: TCR oligoclonality correlated with proviral oligoclonality in the same sorted populations. Antigen-responding cells were enriched for degenerate expanded CDR3beta sequences.

Sequencing used immunoSEQ version 4 in survey mode. Template was genomic DNA at roughly 9.3 ng/uL, with up to about 1 ug used per sample. Using immunoSEQ multiplex PCR, the repertoire was profiled, and TCRdb retains in-frame clones only, with some absent. The data contain over 6,000 clones, about 80% of them singletons. With regard to this clone: The antigen remains undetermined.

Per the germline V gene, CDR1 is MDHEN and CDR2 is SYDVKM. The V and J ends lost 4 bases and 3 bases respectively, with 17 bases between them. This CDR3 contains 16 residues. The stimulus was lysate of CMV-infected fibroblasts, about 10 ug/mL. Sorting of responding CD4+ T cells relied on upregulated CD40 ligand together with CD69. Undetectable plasma HIV-1 RNA below 50 copies/mL lasted at least 4 years. The sequence came from an adult woman with HIV who was CMV-seropositive. This material consisted of CD4+ T cells sorted from PBMCs after approximately 20-hour stimulation, taken from a patient who received antiretroviral therapy. This chain joins TRBV28 and TRBJ2-3; possible D gene TRBD1, 5 bases. The CDR3 here is CASSYPQGSRTDTQYF. Written as DNA, the CDR3 is TGTGCCAGCAGTTACCCTCAGGGATCGAGGACAGATACGCAGTATTTT.